These 31 T cell receptor beta chains share one sample of origin, sequenced in a study of T cell repertoires in aging, cancer and after chemotherapy. The template was genomic DNA from peripheral blood, not RNA. Rearranged V-D-J TRB sequences were amplified with a mixed TRB-A/B primer pool. MiXCR was run by TCRdb on the multiplex PCR reads, yielding one entry per CDR3 protein. The sample yields roughly 6,000 distinct CDR3 sequences, under 50% seen once. The sample comprised blood. The source of these receptors is a human donor with a blood cancer.

Remarks on this clonotype: One end of the junction varies from germline; a read error may be responsible. CDR3 nucleotides: TGTGCCAGCAGCCCCGGTATAGCGGGAGGGAATGAGCAGTTCTTC. Its translation: CASSPGIAGGNEQFF. V usage is TRBV5-1 and J usage is TRBJ2-1, with TRBD2 matching over 11 bases. Germline V gives CDR1 SGHRS, CDR2 YFSETQ. The CDR3 is 15 amino acids.

In its sample, this clonotype is medium-sized (0.01 to 0.1%). This rearrangement joins TRBV29-1 to TRBJ2-1; maybe TRBD1 (5 bases). The CDR3 totals 13 residues. Germline assignment: CDR1 SQVTM and CDR2 ANQGSEA. Trimming took off 7 bases at V and 4 bases at J, with 14 bases between the two ends. This CDR3 reads CSGQSDTYNEQFF. DNA of the CDR3: TGCAGCGGCCAGTCGGACACATACAATGAGCAGTTCTTC.

By its share, this clonotype is medium-sized. The chain recombines TRBV27 with TRBJ2-7; no clear D gene. V lost 3 bases, J lost 2 bases, and 17 bases lay in between. The germline V gene encodes CDR1 MNHEY and CDR2 SMNVEV (reference sequence). There are 16 residues in the CDR3. CDR3 bases: TGTGCCAGCAGTTTCTCCTCCGGACGTACGCCCTACGAGCAGTACTTC. Encoded protein: CASSFSSGRTPYEQYF.

The rearrangement uses TRBV5-4 and TRBJ2-7; 10 positions agree with TRBD2. In germline, CDR1 is SGHNT, CDR2 YYREEE (reference sequence). The CDR3 is 17 amino acids. Unmatched junction bases numbered 8, after V lost 0 bases and J lost 2 bases. The CDR3 coding sequence is TGTGCCAGCAGCTTGGACGCCCTGAGCGGGAGGGCCTACGAGCAGTACTTC. It specifies CASSLDALSGRAYEQYF.

The chain carries TRBV7-6 and TRBJ2-3, with D perhaps matching TRBD2 (6 bases). Trimming shortened V by 1 base and J by 6 bases, and 8 bases separated the two germline ends. The germline V gene has CDR1 SGHVS and CDR2 FNYEAQ. The CDR3 runs to 13 residues. CDR3: CASSLDGGDTQYF. As DNA, the CDR3 is TGTGCCAGCAGCTTAGACGGAGGGGATACGCAGTATTTT.

This clonotype was picked up a small number of times. The V gene is TRBV19, the J gene TRBJ1-5; TRBD1 matches at 7 bases. The CDR3 is 15 amino acids. CDR1 and CDR2 (germline): LNHDA, SQIVND (reference sequence). V shed 4 bases, J shed 4 bases, and the junction held 7 bases outside the gene matches. CDR3 residues: CASSTQTGMNQPQHF. As DNA, the CDR3 is TGTGCCAGTAGTACACAGACAGGGATGAATCAGCCCCAGCATTTT.

The gene calls are TRBV28 and TRBJ1-5, with D possibly TRBD1 on 6 matching bases. Germline V gene data show CDR1 as MDHEN and CDR2 as SYDVKM. The V end was cut by 7 bases, the J end by 6 bases, with 16 bases between. The CDR3 loop spans 14 amino acids. CDR3 sequence (DNA): TGTGCCAGCATTCGAAAGGGGGTTGGTCAGCCCCAGCATTTT. Translated: CASIRKGVGQPQHF.

The V call is TRBV20-1, the J call TRBJ2-1; 10 bases are a match to TRBD2. This CDR3 region has 15 residues. Trimming cost V 5 bases and J 6 bases; bases outside gene matches: 10. CDR1 is DFQATT and CDR2 is SNEGSKA in the germline V gene (reference sequence). CDR3 amino acids: CSAPWTSGGRNEQFF. The CDR3 nucleotides read TGCAGTGCTCCCTGGACTAGCGGAGGTCGCAATGAGCAGTTCTTC.

This clonotype was picked up one time. A read error is possible here, since a much larger clone lies one base away. The chain has TRBV13 and TRBJ2-7; D remains ambiguous. Germline V gene sequence: CDR1 PRHDT, CDR2 FYEKMQ (reference sequence). Trimming removed 1 base at V and 6 bases at J, with 4 bases between. CDR3 length: 11 amino acids. The CDR3 nucleotides are TGTGCCAGCAGCTTAGTGAGCGAGCAGTACTTC. Translated: CASSLVSEQYF.

This chain links TRBV6-1 with TRBJ2-7; D may be TRBD1 or TRBD2 (5 bases each). Trimming pared 7 bases from V and 1 base from J, leaving 11 bases between. The germline V gene encodes CDR1 MNHNS and CDR2 SASEGT. The CDR3 is made up of 13 amino acids. The CDR3 region has the DNA TGTGCCAGCACCATGGGACCGTCCTACGAGCAGTACTTC. Protein: CASTMGPSYEQYF.

About this clonotype: Its ends do not fully match the called genes, so a read error is possible. The genes are TRBV6-5 and TRBJ1-2, with D tentatively TRBD1 (6 bases). Germline values: CDR1 MNHEY, CDR2 SVGAGI. The length of the CDR3 is 15 residues. In DNA form, the CDR3 reads TGTTCCAGCTCCACCACCCGGGGGGCGGACTATGGCTACACCTTC. Translation gives CSSSTTRGADYGYTF.

This clonotype was recorded a few times. The V call is TRBV6-2 or TRBV6-3, the J call TRBJ2-2; 14 bases line up with TRBD2. V lost 2 bases to trimming and J lost 0 bases; unmatched junction nucleotides: 2. Germline V gives CDR1 MNHEY, CDR2 SVGEGT. The CDR3 extends over 18 amino acids. CDR3 sequence reads: CASSYAGLAGANTGELFF. The CDR3 DNA sequence: TGTGCCAGCAGTTACGCGGGACTAGCGGGGGCGAACACCGGGGAGCTGTTTTTT.

The CDR3 DNA is TGTGCCAGCAGTTTATTGACTAGCGGGGGGATCATAGATGAGCAGTTCTTC. It yields the protein CASSLLTSGGIIDEQFF. The V gene is TRBV27, the J gene TRBJ2-1; 13 bases map to TRBD2. V dropped 1 base and J dropped 8; count of bases not matched to a gene: 8. The CDR3 extends over 17 amino acids. CDR1 MNHEY and CDR2 SMNVEV come from the germline V gene (reference sequence).

J is TRBJ1-6 and V is TRBV6-1; D gene uncertain. This CDR3 is 15 amino acids long. Trimming removed 2 bases at V and 10 bases at J, with 15 bases between. Germline values: CDR1 MNHNS, CDR2 SASEGT. The chain's CDR3 is CASSELGPRRSPLHF. CDR3 coding DNA: TGTGCCAGCAGTGAACTAGGCCCGAGGAGGTCACCCCTCCACTTT.

Worth noting for this clonotype: Relative to the germline gene, one junction end is altered; a read error may explain this. The V and J genes are TRBV5-1 and TRBJ1-1, with D unclear. The CDR3 contains 15 residues. The germline V gene encodes CDR1 SGHRS and CDR2 YFSETQ. CDR3 coding DNA: TGTGCCAGCAGCCCCGGCCTACAGACGAACACTGAAGCTTTCTTT. Amino acids: CASSPGLQTNTEAFF. Full variable domain (missing parts from reference TRBV5-1 and TRBJ1-1): KAGVTQTPRYLIKTRGQQVTLSCSPISGHRSVSWYQQTPGQGLQFLFEYFSETQRNKGNFPGRFSGRQFSNSRSEMNVSTLELGDSALYLCASSPGLQTNTEAFFGQGTRLTVV.

The chain employs TRBV12-3 or TRBV12-4 and TRBJ1-1; TRBD1 might be the D (5 bases). The CDR3 has 14 residues. Trimming stripped 2 bases from V and 6 bases from J, with 13 bases between. The chain's CDR3 is CASSLLGTLAEAFF. As DNA, the CDR3 is TGTGCCAGCAGTTTATTGGGGACTTTGGCTGAAGCTTTCTTT.

J is TRBJ2-1 and V is TRBV19; D is ambiguous. The CDR3 sequence is 15 residues long. The V gene's germline CDR1 is LNHDA and CDR2 SQIVND (reference sequence). Trimming cost V 6 bases and J 12 bases, with 24 bases left between them. CDR3 DNA sequence: TGTGCCAGTAGCAAGACCCCAGATGGCTCCTATGGGCAGTTCTTC. Amino acid sequence: CASSKTPDGSYGQFF.

A word on this clonotype: A read error may produce the germline difference seen at one junction end. CDR3 amino acids: CASTMGPTSNQPQHF. CDR3 coding DNA: TGCGCCAGCACGATGGGCCCCACTAGCAATCAGCCCCAGCATTTT. This chain uses TRBV6-5 with TRBJ1-5; D unresolved. The germline CDR1 and CDR2 sequences are MNHEY and SVGAGI. The CDR3 has 15 residues.

The gene calls are TRBV6-2 or TRBV6-3 and TRBJ1-2, with D perhaps matching TRBD1 (6 bases). Trimming stripped 2 bases from V and 4 bases from J, with 14 bases between. The CDR3 length is 15 residues. Germline loops: CDR1 MNHEY, CDR2 SVGEGT. CDR3 DNA: TGTGCCAGCAGTTACCGGCCAGGGGCAGGCTATGGCTACACCTTC. It translates to CASSYRPGAGYGYTF.

By share, this clonotype ranks as medium-sized. The V call is TRBV11-1, the J call TRBJ2-7; TRBD1 matches 9 bases. The germline V gene encodes CDR1 SGHAT and CDR2 FQDESV (reference sequence). The CDR3 sequence is 15 residues long. V shed 3 bases, J shed 4 bases, and the junction held 7 bases outside the gene matches. CDR3 amino acids: CASSFRQGVVYEQYF. Here the CDR3 DNA reads TGTGCCAGCAGCTTCAGACAGGGGGTCGTATACGAGCAGTACTTC.

V and J are TRBV12-3 or TRBV12-4 and TRBJ1-2; D unresolved. This CDR3 comprises 12 residues. Trimming took 8 bases from V and 8 from J, leaving 15 bases between them. The CDR3 reads CASSPHGTGYTF. For the CDR3, the DNA is TGTGCCAGCTCTCCCCACGGAACGGGCTACACCTTC.

This rearrangement joins TRBV12-3 or TRBV12-4 to TRBJ1-4; TRBD1 agrees at 8 bases. V gave up 1 base and J gave up 10 bases; unmatched junction bases: 5. CDR3 length equals 14 residues. CDR3 in amino acids: CASSLGQGARKLFF. CDR3 nucleotides: TGTGCCAGCAGTTTAGGGCAGGGGGCTCGAAAACTGTTTTTT.

The J gene is TRBJ1-1, the V gene TRBV5-6; 9 bases line up with TRBD1. Germline V lookup: CDR1 SGHDT, CDR2 YYEEEE. The CDR3 loop spans 14 amino acids. V trimming: 3 bases; J trimming: 5 bases; junction bases outside the gene matches: 5. CDR3 protein: CASSWGQGRTEAFF. Here the CDR3 DNA reads TGTGCCAGCAGCTGGGGACAGGGTCGGACTGAAGCTTTCTTT. The whole variable domain, remainder taken from reference TRBV5-6 and TRBJ1-1, is DAGVTQSPTHLIKTRGQQVTLRCSPKSGHDTVSWYQQALGQGPQFIFQYYEEEERQRGNFPDRFSGHQFPNYSSELNVNALLLGDSALYLCASSWGQGRTEAFFGQGTRLTVV.

The chain couples TRBV6-5 to TRBJ2-3; 7 bases are shared with TRBD2. The CDR3 is made up of 18 amino acids. Germline lookup yields CDR1 MNHEY and CDR2 SVGAGI. Unmatched junction bases numbered 21, after V lost 6 bases and J lost 6 bases. The CDR3 loop reads CASSPQNPGTTGPDTQYF. CDR3 sequence (DNA): TGTGCCAGCAGCCCCCAAAATCCCGGGACTACCGGGCCGGATACGCAGTATTTT.

The V and J genes are TRBV14 and TRBJ1-4; D not resolved. Trimming removed 4 bases from V and 4 bases from J, with 7 bases in between. This CDR3 comprises 13 residues. Germline V gene data show CDR1 as SGHDN and CDR2 as FVKESK. CDR3: CASSRALNEKLFF. CDR3 nucleotides: TGTGCCAGCAGCCGCGCACTTAATGAAAAACTGTTTTTT.

V gene TRBV11-1 combines with J gene TRBJ2-7, with D possibly being TRBD2 (5 bases). CDR3 size: 14 residues. The germline V gene encodes CDR1 SGHAT and CDR2 FQDESV (reference sequence). V dropped 5 bases and J dropped 4 bases, with 15 bases sitting between them. This chain's CDR3 is CASSRRRFPYEQYF. The CDR3 DNA reads TGTGCCAGCAGCCGGCGGAGGTTCCCATACGAGCAGTACTTC.

The chain has TRBV18 and TRBJ1-5, with unresolved D. Germline V gene lookup returns CDR1 KGHSH and CDR2 LQKENI. There are 12 residues in the CDR3. V gave up 0 bases and J gave up 9 bases, with 6 bases separating them. For the CDR3, the DNA is TGTGCCAGCTCACCACCAGGTGGGCCCCAGCATTTT. Translated: CASSPPGGPQHF.

Comments on this clonotype: One end of the junction does not line up with germline, which may come from a read error. The rearrangement joins TRBV19 to TRBJ2-5, with 9 bases that match TRBD2. The CDR3 extends over 15 amino acids. Germline CDR1 and CDR2: LNHDA and SQIVND (reference sequence). The CDR3 nucleotides read TGTGCTAGTAGTTTTCTAGCGGGACTCCAAGAGACCCAGTACTTC. Amino acid sequence: CASSFLAGLQETQYF.

V usage is TRBV6-1 and J usage is TRBJ1-2; D is unresolved. The germline V gene encodes CDR1 MNHNS and CDR2 SASEGT. Trimming cost V 4 bases and J 5 bases, with 14 bases left between them. There are 14 residues in the CDR3. This CDR3 reads CASSVDVRTYGYTF. CDR3 sequence (DNA): TGTGCCAGCAGTGTGGACGTACGAACTTATGGCTACACCTTC.

V usage is TRBV18 and J usage is TRBJ2-7; D is unclear. Germline loops: CDR1 KGHSH, CDR2 LQKENI. The CDR3 runs to 15 residues. V was pared by 1 base and J by 4 bases, with 14 bases between. For the CDR3, the DNA is TGTGCCAGCTCACCACTAGTTAGCAGTTTGTACGAGCAGTACTTC. Protein product: CASSPLVSSLYEQYF.

The V call is TRBV5-6, the J call TRBJ1-6; D is possibly TRBD1 (6 bases). CDR3 length equals 14 residues. The V gene lost 3 bases and the J gene lost 10 bases, with 14 bases spanning the gap. Germline V CDR1 and CDR2: SGHDT, YYEEEE. CDR3 loop: CASSSDRPDSPLHF. In DNA, the CDR3 is TGTGCCAGCAGCTCCGACAGGCCCGACTCACCCCTCCACTTT.